The rows below give T cell receptor beta chains drawn from one sample of a study of cytomegalovirus exposure and HLA in healthy donors. This table comes from immunoSEQ multiplex PCR, and its TCRdb copy is limited to in-frame clones, with some not included. The sample shows some 220,000 clones, roughly 90% of them seen only once. Sequenced material: PBMCs. These receptors were taken from a woman aged 18-30 years in good health and CMV-seronegative. The conserved cysteine and the conserved F or W are not part of the CDR3 here.

CDR3 protein	V gene	J gene
ASSESYEQY	TRBV6-1	TRBJ2-7
ASSQTSNPNEQF	TRBV18	TRBJ2-1
ASSPDRGRNQPQH	TRBV18	TRBJ1-5
SVGTVEQY	TRBV29-1	TRBJ2-7
ASSTRGYNYGYT	TRBV19	TRBJ1-2
ASSLARTDGYGYT	TRBV27	TRBJ1-2
SSGNSIGGGTSYEQY	TRBV7-9	TRBJ2-7
AISSGLAGEGETQY	TRBV10-3	TRBJ2-5
ASSPTSGNTGELF	TRBV18	TRBJ2-2
ASSLVAGTYEQY	TRBV5-1	TRBJ2-7
ASSLPTTYEQY	TRBV7-9	TRBJ2-7
ASSLPPGTGYDYEQY	TRBV5-1	TRBJ2-7
ASSSTGTVAFEAF	TRBV6-1	TRBJ1-1
ASRKYSENNEQF	TRBV19	TRBJ2-1
ASSWDTRGTEAF	TRBV18	TRBJ1-1
ASSSGYRDRGNTGELF	TRBV5-1	TRBJ2-2
ASRFRPDGIPYSNQPQH	TRBV12-2	TRBJ1-5
ASSRDRGADYEQY	TRBV28	TRBJ2-7
SGGGAYNEQF	TRBV29-1	TRBJ2-1
ASSYAAGTLNTEAF	TRBV6-5	TRBJ1-1
ASSTGQGGGTEAF	TRBV11-3	TRBJ1-1
ASSKSRSGNNYEQY	TRBV21-1	TRBJ2-7
ASSIAGGFYNEQF	TRBV19	TRBJ2-1
SGKRQGRDTEAF	TRBV29-1	TRBJ1-1
ASSLNPGGWGEQY	TRBV6-6	TRBJ2-7
ASRSLVGGQSPEKLF	TRBV25-1	TRBJ1-4
ASSLLDRNTGELF	TRBV5-6	TRBJ2-2
ASSFYRGLGYGYT	TRBV7-2	TRBJ1-2
ASSSGTGEEKLF	TRBV5-1	TRBJ1-4
ASSERFTEAF	TRBV25-1	TRBJ1-1
ATHMDRQNIQY	TRBV2	TRBJ2-4
ASSQVPTGGSVGEQF	TRBV4-1	TRBJ2-1
ASRRTGGSSNEKLF	TRBV6-6	TRBJ1-4
ASSLPTSGAYEQY	TRBV27	TRBJ2-7
AISESLAGKGYT	TRBV10-3	TRBJ1-2
ASSQDGFGGGNGDEQF	TRBV4-2	TRBJ2-1
ASSPLAGTSTDTQY	TRBV18	TRBJ2-3
ASSLAANYLQH	TRBV27	TRBJ1-5
ASTREMNTEAF	TRBV7-2	TRBJ1-1
ASRQGMGVTEAF	TRBV11-2	TRBJ1-1
ASSPHPGLTEAF	TRBV27	TRBJ1-1
ATSRDRGALYQY	TRBV15	TRBJ2-7
ASSVVRGGIDEQF	TRBV9	TRBJ2-1
ASSTMSGSYGYT	TRBV5-1	TRBJ1-2
ASSVDSGLTTVYGYT	TRBV9	TRBJ1-2
ASSTPGQLNPNTGELF	TRBV9	TRBJ2-2
ASSYGSGSTDTQY	TRBV6-5	TRBJ2-3
ASSAESGGYYEQY	TRBV11-2	TRBJ2-7
ASSDPGTGEQY	TRBV10-1	TRBJ2-7
ASSKAGGQGRSNQPQH	TRBV21-1	TRBJ1-5
ASRTGANNQPQH	TRBV6-5	TRBJ1-5
ASSVATRNTEAF	TRBV5-6	TRBJ1-1
ASSSNAGRGGGYT	TRBV7-3	TRBJ1-2